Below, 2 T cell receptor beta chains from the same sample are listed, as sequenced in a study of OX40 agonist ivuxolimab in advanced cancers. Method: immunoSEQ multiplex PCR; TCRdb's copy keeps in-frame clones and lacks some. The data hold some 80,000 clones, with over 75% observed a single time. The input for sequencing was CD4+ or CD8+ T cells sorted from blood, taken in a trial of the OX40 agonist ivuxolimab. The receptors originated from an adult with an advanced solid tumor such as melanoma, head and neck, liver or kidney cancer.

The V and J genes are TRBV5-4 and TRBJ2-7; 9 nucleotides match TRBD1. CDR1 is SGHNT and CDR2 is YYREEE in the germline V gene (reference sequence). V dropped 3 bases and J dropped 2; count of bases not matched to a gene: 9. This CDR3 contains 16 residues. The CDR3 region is CASSWDGQGLTYEQYF. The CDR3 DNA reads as TGTGCCAGCAGCTGGGACGGACAGGGGTTAACCTACGAGCAGTACTTC. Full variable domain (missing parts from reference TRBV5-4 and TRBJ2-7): ETGVTQSPTHLIKTRGQQVTLRCSSQSGHNTVSWYQQALGQGPQFIFQYYREEENGRGNFPPRFSGLQFPNYSSELNVNALELDDSALYLCASSWDGQGLTYEQYFGPGTRLTVT.

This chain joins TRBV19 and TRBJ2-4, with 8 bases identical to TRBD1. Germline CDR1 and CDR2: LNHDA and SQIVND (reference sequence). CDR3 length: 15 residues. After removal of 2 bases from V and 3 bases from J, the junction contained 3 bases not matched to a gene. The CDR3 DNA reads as TGTGCCAGTAGTATAATAGGACAGGGCAAAAACATTCAGTACTTC. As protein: CASSIIGQGKNIQYF.